This TCR beta chain was found in a study of blood T cell repertoires in COVID-19. Turning to the study itself: The United States, Italy and Spain were the sources of the acute and convalescent COVID-19 samples. From T cells, B-cell-depleted T cells, or PBMCs came the material, which was cDNA or gDNA.

The CDR3 is 16 residues long. V was clipped by 1 base and J by 0 bases; unmatched bases: 3. Germline V gene data show CDR1 as SGHVS and CDR2 as FNYEAQ. Authors' processing steps: Reference gene primer amplification gave nucleated cell count estimates. Measured with immunoSEQ multiplex PCR; TCRdb has only the in-frame clones, and not every one. That table gives V, J and clone size, and the DNA gave D and trimming. Of about 260,000 clones in the sample, more than 75% were seen once. This receptor was obtained from a man aged 35-49 years who had recovered from COVID-19. The rearrangement links TRBV7-6 to TRBJ2-3, with 8 bases identical to TRBD2. The sequenced material came from peripheral blood. The CDR3 nucleotides read TGTGCCAGCAGCTTAGGTGGCGGGGGGAGCACAGATACGCAGTATTTT. This translates into CASSLGGGGSTDTQYF. Supplemented by reference TRBV7-6 and TRBJ2-3, the full variable domain reads GAGVSQSPRYKVTKRGQDVALRCDPISGHVSLYWYRQALGQGPEFLTYFNYEAQQDKSGLPNDRFSAERPEGSISTLTIQRTEQRDSAMYRCASSLGGGGSTDTQYFGPGTRLTVL.